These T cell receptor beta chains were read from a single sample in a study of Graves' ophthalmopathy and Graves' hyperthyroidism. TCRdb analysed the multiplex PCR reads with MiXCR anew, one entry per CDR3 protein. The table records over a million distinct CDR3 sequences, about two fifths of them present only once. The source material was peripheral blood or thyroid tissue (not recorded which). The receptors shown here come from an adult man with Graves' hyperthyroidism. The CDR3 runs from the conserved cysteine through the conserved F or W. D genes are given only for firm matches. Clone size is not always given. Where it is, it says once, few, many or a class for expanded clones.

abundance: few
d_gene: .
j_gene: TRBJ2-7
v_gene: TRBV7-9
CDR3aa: CASSPVGRLVEQYF
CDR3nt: TGTGCCAGCAGCCCAGTCGGCAGGTTAGTCGAGCAGTACTTC

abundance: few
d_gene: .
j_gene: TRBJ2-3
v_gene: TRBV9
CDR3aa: CASSIRVADTQYF
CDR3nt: TGTGCCAGCAGCATTAGAGTGGCAGATACGCAGTATTTT

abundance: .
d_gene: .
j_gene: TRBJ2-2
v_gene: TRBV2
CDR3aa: CASSEVPQSAGELFF
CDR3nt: TGTGCCAGCAGTGAAGTCCCCCAAAGCGCCGGGGAGCTGTTTTTT

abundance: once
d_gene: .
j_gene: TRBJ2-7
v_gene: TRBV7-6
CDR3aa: CASSSEGGGEQYF
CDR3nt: TGTGCCAGCAGCTCCGAGGGGGGAGGCGAGCAGTACTTC

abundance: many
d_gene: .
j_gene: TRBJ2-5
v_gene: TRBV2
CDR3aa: CASKEQETQYF
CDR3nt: TGTGCCAGCAAAGAACAAGAGACCCAGTACTTC

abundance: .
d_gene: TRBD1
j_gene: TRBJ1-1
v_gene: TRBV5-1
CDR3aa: CASSFVAVAGGTEAFF
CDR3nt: TGCGCCAGCAGCTTTGTCGCCGTAGCAGGGGGCACTGAAGCTTTCTTT

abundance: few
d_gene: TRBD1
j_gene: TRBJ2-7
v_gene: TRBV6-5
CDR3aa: CARRHKTGAEDEQYF
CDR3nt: TGTGCCAGGCGACACAAGACAGGGGCGGAGGACGAGCAGTACTTC

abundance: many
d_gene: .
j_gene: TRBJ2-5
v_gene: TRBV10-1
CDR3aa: CASSESGQQETQYF
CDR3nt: TGCGCCAGCAGTGAGTCCGGACAGCAAGAGACCCAGTACTTC

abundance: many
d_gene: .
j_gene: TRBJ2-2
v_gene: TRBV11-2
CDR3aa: CASSKARVRAGELFF
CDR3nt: TGTGCCAGCAGCAAAGCCAGGGTACGCGCCGGGGAGCTGTTTTTT

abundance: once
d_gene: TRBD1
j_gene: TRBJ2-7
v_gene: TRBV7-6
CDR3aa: CASSPGTQGAEQYF
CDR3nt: TGTGCCAGCAGCCCCGGGACTCAGGGGGCCGAGCAGTACTTC

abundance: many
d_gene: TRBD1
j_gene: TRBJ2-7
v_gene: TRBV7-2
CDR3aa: CASSFSNRGSHEQYF
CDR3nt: TGTGCCAGCAGCTTTTCTAACAGGGGGTCCCACGAGCAGTACTTC

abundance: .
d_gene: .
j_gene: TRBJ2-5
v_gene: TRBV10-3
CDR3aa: CAISLQEETQYF
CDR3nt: TGTGCCATCAGTTTACAGGAAGAGACCCAGTACTTC

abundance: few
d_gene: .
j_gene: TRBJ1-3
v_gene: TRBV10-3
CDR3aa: CASSPQYSGNTIYF
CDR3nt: TGTGCCAGCTCACCACAATACTCTGGAAACACCATATATTTT

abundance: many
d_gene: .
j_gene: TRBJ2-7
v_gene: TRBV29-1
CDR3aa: CSTWGAGDTYEQYF
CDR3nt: TGCAGCACCTGGGGGGCAGGGGATACCTACGAGCAGTACTTC

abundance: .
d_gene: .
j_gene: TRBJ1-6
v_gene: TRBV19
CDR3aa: CASSPSQGGSYNSPLHF
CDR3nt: TGTGCCAGTAGTCCGAGCCAAGGGGGCTCCTATAATTCACCCCTCCACTTT

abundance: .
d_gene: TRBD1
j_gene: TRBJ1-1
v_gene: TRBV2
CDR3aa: CASSLTGGVSEAFF
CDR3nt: TGTGCCAGCAGTTTGACAGGGGGCGTCTCTGAAGCTTTCTTT